This T cell receptor (beta chain) was profiled in a study of T cell repertoires in cytomegalovirus infection. Across the whole study: A matching HLA type, together with CMV infection, was signaled by public TCR beta signatures. Overall study findings and caveats: There were carriers of CMV plus the relevant HLA, and cumulative public TCR beta family frequency identified them. In two of eight donors, the top clonotype was HLA-C-restricted CMV-specific.

The CDR3 spans 16 residues. Per the germline V gene, CDR1 is SGHTA and CDR2 is FQGNSA. V dropped 0 bases and J dropped 5; count of bases not matched to a gene: 4. TCRdb processed the reads anew with MiXCR; each CDR3 protein has one entry. The table has hundreds of thousands of distinct CDR3 sequences, 9.6% seen once. This clonotype occurred many times. The antigen remains unidentified. Sequencing was performed on PBMCs. The receptor comes from a human donor in good health (CMV status not recorded). Some clones in this sample may be carry-over from other donors' samples. V usage is TRBV7-2 and J usage is TRBJ2-4, with 10 positions matching TRBD2. CDR3 residues: CASSLASSGGQNIQYF. CDR3 in DNA: TGTGCCAGCAGCTTAGCGTCTAGCGGGGGCCAAAACATTCAGTACTTC.